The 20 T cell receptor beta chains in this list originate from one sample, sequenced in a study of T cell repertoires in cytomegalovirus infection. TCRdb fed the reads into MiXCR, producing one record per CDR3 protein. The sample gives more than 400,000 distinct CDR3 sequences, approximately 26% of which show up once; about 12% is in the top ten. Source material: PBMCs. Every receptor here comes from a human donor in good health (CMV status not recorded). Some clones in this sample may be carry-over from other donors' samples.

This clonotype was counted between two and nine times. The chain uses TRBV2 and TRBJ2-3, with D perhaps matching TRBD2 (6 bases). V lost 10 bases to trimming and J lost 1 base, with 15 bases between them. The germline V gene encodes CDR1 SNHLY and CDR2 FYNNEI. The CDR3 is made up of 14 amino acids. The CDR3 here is CATQVGGGTDTQYF. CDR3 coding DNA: TGTGCCACCCAGGTCGGCGGGGGCACAGATACGCAGTATTTT.

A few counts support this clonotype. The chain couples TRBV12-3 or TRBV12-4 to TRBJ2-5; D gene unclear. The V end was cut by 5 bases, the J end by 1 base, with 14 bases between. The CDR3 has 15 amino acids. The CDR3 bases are TGTGCCAGCAGTATGAACCCTGGCAGCCAAGAGACCCAGTACTTC. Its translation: CASSMNPGSQETQYF.

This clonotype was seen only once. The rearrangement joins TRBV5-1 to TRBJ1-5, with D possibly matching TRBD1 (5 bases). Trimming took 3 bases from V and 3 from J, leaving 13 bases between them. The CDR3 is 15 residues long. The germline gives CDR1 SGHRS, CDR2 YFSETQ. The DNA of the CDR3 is TGCGCCAGCAGCTGGGGGGACTCCACCAATCAGCCCCAGCATTTT. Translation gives CASSWGDSTNQPQHF.

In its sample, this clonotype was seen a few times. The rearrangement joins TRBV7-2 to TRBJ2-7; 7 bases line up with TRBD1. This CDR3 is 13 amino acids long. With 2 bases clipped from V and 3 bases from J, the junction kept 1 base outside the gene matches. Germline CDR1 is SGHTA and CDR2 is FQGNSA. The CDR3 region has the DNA TGTGCCAGCAGCTTACCAGGGGGCTACGAGCAGTACTTC. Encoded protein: CASSLPGGYEQYF.

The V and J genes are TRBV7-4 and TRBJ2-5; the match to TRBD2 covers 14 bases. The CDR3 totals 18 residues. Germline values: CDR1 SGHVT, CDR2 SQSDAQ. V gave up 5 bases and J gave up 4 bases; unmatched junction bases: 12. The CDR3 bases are TGTGCCAGCAGCCAGGGACTAGCGGGAGCAGTTTCGGGAGAGACCCAGTACTTC. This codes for CASSQGLAGAVSGETQYF.

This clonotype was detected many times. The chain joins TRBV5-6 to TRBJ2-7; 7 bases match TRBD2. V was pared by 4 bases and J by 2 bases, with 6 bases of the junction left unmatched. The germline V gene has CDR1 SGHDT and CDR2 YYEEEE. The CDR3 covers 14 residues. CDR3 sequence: CASSVGLPPYEQYV. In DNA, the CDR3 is TGTGCCAGCAGCGTGGGACTACCACCCTACGAGCAGTACGTC.

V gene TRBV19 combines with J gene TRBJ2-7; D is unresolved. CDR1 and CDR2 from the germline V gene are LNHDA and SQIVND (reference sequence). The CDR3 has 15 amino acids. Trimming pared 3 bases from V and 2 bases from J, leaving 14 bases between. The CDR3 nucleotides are TGTGCCAGTAGTATGTCGGCCCGAACCACCTACGAGCAGTACTTC. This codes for CASSMSARTTYEQYF.

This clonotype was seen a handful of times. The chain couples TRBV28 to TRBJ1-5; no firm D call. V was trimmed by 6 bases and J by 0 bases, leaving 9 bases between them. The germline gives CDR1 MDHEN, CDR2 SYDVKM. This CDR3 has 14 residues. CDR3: CASRNSDSNQPQHF. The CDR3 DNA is TGTGCCAGCAGAAACTCAGATAGCAATCAGCCCCAGCATTTT.

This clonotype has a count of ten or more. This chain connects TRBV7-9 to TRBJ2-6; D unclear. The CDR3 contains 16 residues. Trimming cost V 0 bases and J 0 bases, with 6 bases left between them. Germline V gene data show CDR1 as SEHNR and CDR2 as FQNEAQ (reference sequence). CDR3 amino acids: CASSLARSSGANVLTF. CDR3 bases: TGTGCCAGCAGCTTAGCGAGGAGCTCTGGGGCCAACGTCCTGACTTTC. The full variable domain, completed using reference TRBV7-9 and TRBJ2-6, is DTGVSQNPRHKITKRGQNVTFRCDPISEHNRLYWYRQTLGQGPEFLTYFQNEAQLEKSRLLSDRFSAERPKGSFSTLEIQRTEQGDSAMYLCASSLARSSGANVLTFGAGSRLTVL.

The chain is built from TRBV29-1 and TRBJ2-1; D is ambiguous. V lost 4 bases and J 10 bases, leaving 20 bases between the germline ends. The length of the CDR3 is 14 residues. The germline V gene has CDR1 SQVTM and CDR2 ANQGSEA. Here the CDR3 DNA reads TGCAGCGTTGTAGGGCAAAGCGCCCAAGTCGAGCAGTTCTTC. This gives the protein CSVVGQSAQVEQFF.

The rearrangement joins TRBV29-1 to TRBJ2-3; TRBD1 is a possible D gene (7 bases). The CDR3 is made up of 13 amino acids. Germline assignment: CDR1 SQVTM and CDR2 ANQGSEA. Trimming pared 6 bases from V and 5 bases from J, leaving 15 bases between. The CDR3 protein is CSVAGQWLDTQYF. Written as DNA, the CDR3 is TGCAGCGTGGCGGGACAGTGGCTAGATACGCAGTATTTT.

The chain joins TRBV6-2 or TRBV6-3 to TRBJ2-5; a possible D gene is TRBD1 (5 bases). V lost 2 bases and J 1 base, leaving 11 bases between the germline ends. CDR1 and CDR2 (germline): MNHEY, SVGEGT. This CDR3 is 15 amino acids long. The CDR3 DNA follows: TGTGCCAGCAGTTACGGTGACAGACCCCAAGAGACCCAGTACTTC. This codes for CASSYGDRPQETQYF.

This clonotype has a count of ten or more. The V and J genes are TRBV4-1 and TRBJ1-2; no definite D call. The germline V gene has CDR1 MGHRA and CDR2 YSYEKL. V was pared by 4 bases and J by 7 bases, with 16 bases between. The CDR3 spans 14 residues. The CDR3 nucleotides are TGCGCCAGCAGCCCTCCCAATGCATTTCGTGGCTACACCTTC. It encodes CASSPPNAFRGYTF.

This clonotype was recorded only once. The CDR3 region is CASSQGTSGNYEQYV. In DNA, the CDR3 is TGTGCCAGCTCACAGGGGACTAGCGGGAACTACGAGCAGTACGTC. This chain connects TRBV18 to TRBJ2-7; 13 nucleotides line up with TRBD2. Germline CDR1 and CDR2: KGHSH and LQKENI. The trim removed 4 bases at V and 3 bases at J, leaving 3 bases unmatched. CDR3 length: 15 amino acids.

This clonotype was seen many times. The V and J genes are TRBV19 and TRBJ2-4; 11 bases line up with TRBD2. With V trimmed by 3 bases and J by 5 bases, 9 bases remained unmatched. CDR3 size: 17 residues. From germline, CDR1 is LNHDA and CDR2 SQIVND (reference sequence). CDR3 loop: CASSIPASGRTQNIQYF. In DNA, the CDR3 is TGTGCCAGTAGTATTCCGGCTAGCGGGAGGACTCAAAACATTCAGTACTTC.

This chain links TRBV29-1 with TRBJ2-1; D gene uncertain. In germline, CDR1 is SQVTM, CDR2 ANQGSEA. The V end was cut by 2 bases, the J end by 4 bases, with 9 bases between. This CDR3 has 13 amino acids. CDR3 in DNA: TGCAGCGTTGAAATCAGTCTTTACAATGAGCAGTTCTTC. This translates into CSVEISLYNEQFF.

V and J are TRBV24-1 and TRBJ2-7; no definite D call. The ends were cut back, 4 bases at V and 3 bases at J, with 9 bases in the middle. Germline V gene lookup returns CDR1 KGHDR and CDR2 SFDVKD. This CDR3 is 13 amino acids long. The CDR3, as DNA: TGTGCCACCAGTGACCGACTTGACTACGAGCAGTACGTC. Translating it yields CATSDRLDYEQYV.

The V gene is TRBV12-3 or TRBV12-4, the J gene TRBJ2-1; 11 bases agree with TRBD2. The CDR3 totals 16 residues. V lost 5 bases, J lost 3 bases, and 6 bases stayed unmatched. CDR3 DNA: TGTGCCAGCAGTGCAGCGGGACTAGCGGACTACAATGAGCAGTTCTTC. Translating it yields CASSAAGLADYNEQFF.

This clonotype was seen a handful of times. As DNA, the CDR3 is TGCGCCAGCAGCTTCCCACAGGGAGGTGAGGGCACTGAAGCTTTCTTT. Translated, it gives CASSFPQGGEGTEAFF. The V and J genes are TRBV5-1 and TRBJ1-1, with D possibly being TRBD1 (6 bases). Trimming removed 2 bases at V and 4 bases at J, with 18 bases between. Germline CDR1 reads SGHRS; CDR2 reads YFSETQ. This CDR3 is built from 16 residues.

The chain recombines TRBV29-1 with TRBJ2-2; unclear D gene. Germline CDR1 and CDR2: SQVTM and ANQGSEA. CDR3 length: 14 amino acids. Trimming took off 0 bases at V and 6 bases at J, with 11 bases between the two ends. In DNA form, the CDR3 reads TGCAGCGTTGAAGACCGGGTTCCGGCCGGGGAGCTGTTTTTT. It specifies CSVEDRVPAGELFF.